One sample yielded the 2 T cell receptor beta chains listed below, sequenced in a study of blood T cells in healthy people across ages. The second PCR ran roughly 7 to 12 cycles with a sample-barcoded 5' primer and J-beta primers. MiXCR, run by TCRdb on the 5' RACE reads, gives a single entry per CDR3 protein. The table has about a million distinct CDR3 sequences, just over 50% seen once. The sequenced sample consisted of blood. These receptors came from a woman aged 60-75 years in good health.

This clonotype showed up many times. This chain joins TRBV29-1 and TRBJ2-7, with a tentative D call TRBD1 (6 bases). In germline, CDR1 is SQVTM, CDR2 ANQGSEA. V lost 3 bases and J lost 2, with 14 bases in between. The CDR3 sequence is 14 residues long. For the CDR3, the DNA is TGCAGCGTTGACGCCCCGGGACAAACCTACGAGCAGTACTTC. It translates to CSVDAPGQTYEQYF.

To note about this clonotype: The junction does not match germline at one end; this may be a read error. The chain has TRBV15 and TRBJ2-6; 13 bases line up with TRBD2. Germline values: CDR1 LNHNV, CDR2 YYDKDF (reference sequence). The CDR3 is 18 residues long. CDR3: CAASKGLAGASGANVLTF. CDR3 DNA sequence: TGTGCCGCCAGCAAAGGACTAGCGGGAGCCTCTGGGGCCAACGTCCTGACTTTC.